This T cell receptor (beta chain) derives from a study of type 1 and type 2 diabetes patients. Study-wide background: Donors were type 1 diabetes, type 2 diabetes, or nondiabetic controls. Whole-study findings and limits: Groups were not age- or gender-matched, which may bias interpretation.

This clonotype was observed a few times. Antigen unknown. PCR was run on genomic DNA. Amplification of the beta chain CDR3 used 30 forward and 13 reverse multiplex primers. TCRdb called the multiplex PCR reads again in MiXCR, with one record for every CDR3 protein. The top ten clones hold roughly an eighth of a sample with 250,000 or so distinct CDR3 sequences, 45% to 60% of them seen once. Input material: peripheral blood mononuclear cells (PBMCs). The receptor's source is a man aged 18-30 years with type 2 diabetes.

The CDR3 protein is CAIREMDSLDYGYTF. DNA for the CDR3: TGTGCCATCAGGGAGATGGACAGTTTGGACTATGGCTACACCTTC. The J gene is TRBJ1-2, the V gene TRBV2; D is perhaps TRBD1 (6 bases). From germline, CDR1 is SNHLY and CDR2 FYNNEI. The V and J ends lost 10 bases and 3 bases respectively, with 21 bases between them. This CDR3 region has 15 residues. The full variable domain, its missing parts supplied by reference TRBV2 and TRBJ1-2, is EPEVTQTPSHQVTQMGQEVILRCVPISNHLYFYWYRQILGQKVEFLVSFYNNEISEKSEIFDDQFSVERPDGSNFTLKIRSTKLEDSAMYFCAIREMDSLDYGYTFGSGTRLTVV.